Following are 7 T cell receptor beta chains from one sample sequenced in a study of spatial heterogeneity in lung cancer. Regarding time point: sample taken at primary tumor resection. Each CDR3 protein gets one entry after TCRdb re-called the 5' RACE reads with MiXCR. The sample contains around 37,000 distinct CDR3 sequences, 6.5% to 9% of which appear only once. The sequences come from PBMCs, collected at surgery. The receptors originated from a female donor with early-stage non-small cell lung cancer.

The chain is built from TRBV5-1 and TRBJ2-3, with D tentatively TRBD2 (6 bases). The CDR3 is 15 residues long. Deletions cut 7 bases from V and 3 bases from J, with 18 bases between. Germline values: CDR1 SGHRS, CDR2 YFSETQ. The CDR3, as DNA: TGCGCCAGCCAAGACTCTAGGAGGGTGACAGATACGCAGTATTTT. Protein product: CASQDSRRVTDTQYF.

This clonotype was picked up many times. The chain is built from TRBV20-1 and TRBJ2-1, with 7 bases identical to TRBD1. CDR1 is DFQATT, CDR2 SNEGSKA, per germline (reference sequence). Germline trimming cut 2 bases from V and 4 bases from J; bases unmatched to any gene: 8. There are 15 residues in the CDR3. CDR3 DNA: TGCAGTGCTAGACTACCGGGACAGCCTTACAATGAGCAGTTCTTC. Translated: CSARLPGQPYNEQFF.

Ten or more counts support this clonotype. V gene TRBV11-2 combines with J gene TRBJ2-1; 13 nucleotides line up with TRBD2. This CDR3 contains 16 residues. With V trimmed by 5 bases and J by 10 bases, 11 bases remained unmatched. Per the germline V gene, CDR1 is SGHAT and CDR2 is FQNNGV. In DNA form, the CDR3 reads TGTGCCAGCAGCCAATCACTAGCGGGGGGGTTTTTCGAGCAGTTCTTC. Residues: CASSQSLAGGFFEQFF.

This clonotype was detected ten times or more. The CDR3: CASSQGRPNEKLFF. In nucleotides, the CDR3 is TGCGCCAGCAGCCAGGGACGGCCGAATGAAAAACTGTTTTTT. The J gene is TRBJ1-4, the V gene TRBV5-1, with D possibly matching TRBD1 (5 bases). Germline lookup yields CDR1 SGHRS and CDR2 YFSETQ. V shed 4 bases and J shed 5 bases, with 12 bases lying between them. This CDR3 contains 14 residues. The entire variable domain, with the rest obtained from reference TRBV5-1 and TRBJ1-4, is as follows: KAGVTQTPRYLIKTRGQQVTLSCSPISGHRSVSWYQQTPGQGLQFLFEYFSETQRNKGNFPGRFSGRQFSNSRSEMNVSTLELGDSALYLCASSQGRPNEKLFFGSGTQLSVL.

This clonotype has only a few counts. V gene TRBV12-3 or TRBV12-4 combines with J gene TRBJ1-4, with a weak D call TRBD1 (5 bases). Trimming pared 6 bases from V and 4 bases from J, leaving 9 bases between. This CDR3 region has 13 residues. The CDR3 DNA reads as TGTGCCAGCAGCCGGGACCGTAATGAAAAACTGTTTTTT. Its protein is CASSRDRNEKLFF.

J is TRBJ2-1 and V is TRBV3-1; 8 bases match TRBD2. V was clipped by 5 bases and J by 1 base; unmatched bases: 4. CDR1 is LGHDT and CDR2 is YNNKEL in the germline V gene (reference sequence). This CDR3 region has 15 residues. The CDR3 nucleotides are TGTGCCAGCAGCGATACTAGCGGTTCCTACAATGAGCAGTTCTTC. Protein sequence: CASSDTSGSYNEQFF.

This clonotype was counted many times. This chain's CDR3 is CASSRTGQGNNEKLFF. In DNA form, the CDR3 reads TGTGCCAGCAGCCGAACCGGACAGGGGAATAATGAAAAACTGTTTTTT. The rearrangement uses TRBV7-9 and TRBJ1-4; 9 nucleotides agree with TRBD1. The V and J ends lost 5 bases and 4 bases, in that order; junction bases with no gene match: 8. The CDR3 contains 16 residues. In germline, CDR1 is SEHNR, CDR2 FQNEAQ (reference sequence).